The next 32 T cell receptor beta chains were all read from a single sample in a study of cytomegalovirus exposure and HLA in healthy donors. Amplification used 60 Vbeta primers and 13 Jbeta primers. TCRdb keeps only in-frame clones here, not all; method: immunoSEQ multiplex PCR. The sample lists some 160,000 clones; almost 80% were seen once. Material for sequencing was PBMCs. The receptors shown here come from a male donor in good health and CMV-seronegative.

This clone was seen more than once but under ten times. This sequence joins TRBV4-3 and TRBJ2-6; 7 bases are a match to TRBD2. This CDR3 contains 18 residues. Trimming removed 0 bases from V and 0 bases from J; junction bases left unmatched: 5. Germline V CDR1 and CDR2: LGHNA, YSLEER. CDR3 in DNA: TGCGCCAGCAGCCAAGAAGAACTAGCGCTCTCTGGGGCCAACGTCCTGACTTTC. Translation gives CASSQEELALSGANVLTF.

This clone was counted only a few times. The chain links TRBV6-5 to TRBJ2-4; a possible D gene is TRBD2 (5 bases). CDR1 and CDR2 (germline): MNHEY, SVGAGI. The CDR3 runs 14 residues. Trimming took 4 bases from V and 13 from J, leaving 20 bases between them. The CDR3: CASSLTQQAGRQYF. The CDR3, as DNA: TGTGCCAGCAGTTTAACACAGCAGGCGGGTAGGCAGTACTTC.

V gene TRBV4-2 combines with J gene TRBJ2-7, with D possibly TRBD2 on 6 matching bases. Trimming removed 0 bases at V and 4 bases at J, with 16 bases between. Germline V gene lookup returns CDR1 LGHNA and CDR2 YNFKEQ. CDR3 length: 16 residues. In DNA form, the CDR3 reads TGTGCCAGCAGCCAAGATCAGGACGGGGGTGTTTACGAGCAGTACTTC. This codes for CASSQDQDGGVYEQYF.

This sequence joins TRBV19 and TRBJ1-5; D is undetermined. The CDR3 contains 14 residues. With 3 bases removed from V and 0 bases from J, the gap between germline ends came to 6 bases. Germline V gene lookup returns CDR1 LNHDA and CDR2 SQIVND (reference sequence). The CDR3 DNA sequence: TGTGCCAGTAGTATGGCAGGTAGCAATCAGCCCCAGCATTTT. It encodes CASSMAGSNQPQHF.

This clone appeared a single time. This chain connects TRBV11-2 to TRBJ2-5; maybe TRBD1 (6 bases). This CDR3 is built from 14 residues. Looked up from germline, CDR1 is SGHAT and CDR2 is FQNNGV. Trimming stripped 5 bases from V and 4 bases from J, with 14 bases between. The CDR3 here is CASSPQGSGETQYF. Here the CDR3 DNA reads TGTGCCAGCAGCCCACAGGGATCGGGAGAGACCCAGTACTTC.

There are a few counts of this clone. This chain uses TRBV7-2 with TRBJ2-1, with TRBD2 matching 7 bases. The germline V gene has CDR1 SGHTA and CDR2 FQGNSA. The V gene end was trimmed by 4 bases and the J gene end by 10 bases; junction bases not matched to a gene: 7. The CDR3 runs 13 residues. The CDR3 loop is CASSSQAGREQFF. Here the CDR3 DNA reads TGTGCCAGCAGCTCTCAAGCGGGGAGGGAGCAGTTCTTC.

The chain carries TRBV11-2 and TRBJ2-1; D may be TRBD2 (6 bases). The length of the CDR3 is 15 residues. Deletions cut 6 bases from V and 4 bases from J, with 16 bases between. Per germline, CDR1 SGHAT and CDR2 FQNNGV. CDR3 DNA sequence: TGTGCCAGCAGTCCGGGACTTCTAGCGTACAATGAGCAGTTCTTC. Translated, it gives CASSPGLLAYNEQFF.

The chain recombines TRBV18 with TRBJ2-7; 7 bases match TRBD1. The CDR3 is 13 amino acids. V shed 5 bases and J 6 bases; nucleotides not matched to a gene: 7. Germline lookup yields CDR1 KGHSH and CDR2 LQKENI. CDR3 nucleotides: TGTGCCAGCTCAAGGGACAGCCCCCTCGAGCAGTACTTC. Translation: CASSRDSPLEQYF. The variable domain in full, completed from reference TRBV18 and TRBJ2-7, reads NAGVMQNPRHLVRRRGQEARLRCSPMKGHSHVYWYRQLPEEGLKFMVYLQKENIIDESGMPKERFSAEFPKEGPSILRIQQVVRGDSAAYFCASSRDSPLEQYFGPGTRLTVT.

The V call is TRBV19, the J call TRBJ2-3; TRBD2 agrees at 9 bases. Germline CDR1 is LNHDA and CDR2 is SQIVND (reference sequence). The CDR3 runs to 16 residues. Losses at the gene ends were 1 base for V and 4 bases for J; bases not matched to a gene: 6. In nucleotides, the CDR3 is TGTGCCAGTAGTATAGGTAATAGCGGGAGTCCAGATACGCAGTATTTT. Translation gives CASSIGNSGSPDTQYF.

In its sample, this clone was seen once. The chain carries TRBV7-2 and TRBJ2-7; 7 nucleotides line up with TRBD2. This CDR3 has 16 residues. Germline CDR1 SGHTA, CDR2 FQGNSA. V lost 2 bases, J lost 7 bases, and 14 bases stayed unmatched. In nucleotides, the CDR3 is TGTGCCAGCAGCTTACGGGGTAGCGGGTTCTCTAAGGAGCAGTACTTC. Amino acids: CASSLRGSGFSKEQYF.

This clone was recorded a few times. The V and J genes are TRBV9 and TRBJ1-1; the D gene is possibly TRBD1 (5 bases). V was pared by 2 bases and J by 3 bases, with 11 bases between. Germline V gives CDR1 SGDLS, CDR2 YYNGEE. The CDR3 totals 14 residues. CDR3 sequence (DNA): TGTGCCAGCAGCGTCGAAACGGGGGACACTGAAGCTTTCTTT. It encodes CASSVETGDTEAFF. Combining the CDR3 with reference TRBV9 and TRBJ1-1 gives the whole variable domain DSGVTQTPKHLITATGQRVTLRCSPRSGDLSVYWYQQSLDQGLQFLIQYYNGEERAKGNILERFSAQQFPDLHSELNLSSLELGDSALYFCASSVETGDTEAFFGQGTRLTVV.

This clone was counted a single time. The V call is TRBV5-5, the J call TRBJ2-1; D possibly corresponds to TRBD1 (6 bases). The V and J ends lost 4 bases and 7 bases respectively, with 21 bases between them. The CDR3 is 16 amino acids. The V gene's germline CDR1 is SGHKS and CDR2 YYEKEE (reference sequence). The CDR3 region is CASSPTGLRRLNEQFF. CDR3 DNA sequence: TGTGCCAGCAGCCCAACAGGGTTGCGGCGGTTGAATGAGCAGTTCTTC.

The chain links TRBV25-1 to TRBJ1-4; D possibly corresponds to TRBD1 (6 bases). The CDR3 covers 15 residues. The V end lost 5 bases, the J end lost 5 bases, and 15 bases lay between the germline ends. Germline CDR1 reads MGHDK; CDR2 reads SYGVNS. Here the CDR3 reads CASSTTGPGNEKLFF. CDR3 nucleotides: TGTGCCAGCAGTACGACAGGCCCCGGGAATGAAAAACTGTTTTTT.

The rearrangement links TRBV6-5 to TRBJ2-7, with a weak D call TRBD2 (5 bases). This CDR3 is 14 amino acids long. The V end was cut by 0 bases, the J end by 4 bases, with 10 bases between. Germline CDR1 and CDR2: MNHEY and SVGAGI. CDR3 sequence: CASSYSRGFYEQYF. The CDR3 DNA reads TGTGCCAGCAGTTACTCGAGAGGGTTTTACGAGCAGTACTTC.

The chain is built from TRBV7-9 and TRBJ2-7, with D possibly being TRBD2 (6 bases). This CDR3 is built from 13 residues. Deletions cut 5 bases from V and 2 bases from J, with 10 bases between. Germline CDR1 SEHNR, CDR2 FQNEAQ (reference sequence). DNA for the CDR3: TGTGCCAGCAGCGCCAGCGGGCCCTACGAGCAGTACTTC. Translation: CASSASGPYEQYF.

The chain joins TRBV5-1 to TRBJ2-7; D may be TRBD2 (6 bases). The V end was cut by 0 bases, the J end by 6 bases, with 10 bases between. Germline V lookup: CDR1 SGHRS, CDR2 YFSETQ. The CDR3 extends over 13 amino acids. CDR3 DNA: TGCGCCAGCAGCTTGGGGGGACTCGCCGAGCAGTACTTC. It specifies CASSLGGLAEQYF.

This chain uses TRBV6-6 with TRBJ2-7, with D uncertain. Germline V lookup: CDR1 MNHNY, CDR2 SVGAGI (reference sequence). V shed 4 bases and J shed 0 bases, with 13 bases lying between them. The CDR3 is 15 amino acids. The DNA for the CDR3 is TGTGCCAGCAGTTTCCCAGAGGCAAGCTCCTACGAGCAGTACTTC. It specifies CASSFPEASSYEQYF.

The table lists this clone with a few counts. The chain is built from TRBV19 and TRBJ2-2, with 13 bases lining up with TRBD2. The germline V gene has CDR1 LNHDA and CDR2 SQIVND (reference sequence). The ends lost 7 bases at V and 3 bases at J; junction bases unmatched: 2. CDR3 length: 15 amino acids. The CDR3 DNA reads as TGTGCCAGTATCGGGACTAGCGGGGACACCGGGGAGCTGTTTTTT. Its translation is CASIGTSGDTGELFF.

V and J are TRBV5-1 and TRBJ1-2; D is possibly TRBD1 (6 bases). The CDR3 loop spans 14 amino acids. With 5 bases removed from V and 0 bases from J, the gap between germline ends came to 11 bases. Looked up from germline, CDR1 is SGHRS and CDR2 is YFSETQ. The CDR3 nucleotides are TGCGCCAGCAGTCCGGACAGAGCTAACTATGGCTACACCTTC. Protein: CASSPDRANYGYTF.

The chain carries TRBV27 and TRBJ2-5, with TRBD2 identical over 7 bases. This CDR3 has 17 residues. Trimming removed 4 bases from V and 4 bases from J; junction bases left unmatched: 15. Germline V gene lookup returns CDR1 MNHEY and CDR2 SMNVEV (reference sequence). CDR3: CASSSARGSKSGETQYF. DNA of the CDR3: TGTGCCAGCAGTTCGGCGCGGGGGTCAAAGTCCGGAGAGACCCAGTACTTC.

The rearrangement joins TRBV28 to TRBJ1-1; D is unclear. The V end was cut by 2 bases, the J end by 1 base, with 11 bases between. Germline assignment: CDR1 MDHEN and CDR2 SYDVKM. The CDR3 runs 15 residues. CDR3 residues: CASSLGGLQNTEAFF. In DNA, the CDR3 is TGTGCCAGCAGTTTAGGAGGACTCCAGAACACTGAAGCTTTCTTT.

This CDR3 reads CASSDPGTSGNTIYF. CDR3 DNA sequence: TGTGCCAGCAGTGATCCGGGTACCTCTGGAAACACCATATATTTT. The chain is built from TRBV2 and TRBJ1-3; no definite D call. CDR1 is SNHLY and CDR2 is FYNNEI in the germline V gene. Between the trimmed V and J ends, which lost 3 bases and 0 bases, there was a span of 9 bases. The CDR3 sequence is 15 residues long.

The chain links TRBV9 to TRBJ2-7, with 7 bases aligning to TRBD1. CDR3 size: 15 residues. Germline V gene data show CDR1 as SGDLS and CDR2 as YYNGEE. V shed 4 bases and J 3 bases; nucleotides not matched to a gene: 10. CDR3 sequence reads: CASSPRAGGDYEQYF. CDR3 coding DNA: TGTGCCAGCAGCCCGCGGGCAGGGGGTGACTACGAGCAGTACTTC.

The chain uses TRBV15 and TRBJ1-1, with 11 bases that match TRBD1. Trimming at V came to 5 bases and at J to 5 bases, leaving 1 base not matched to a gene. The germline gives CDR1 LNHNV, CDR2 YYDKDF (reference sequence). The CDR3 runs to 13 residues. CDR3 amino acids: CATSGTGGTEAFF. CDR3 DNA: TGTGCCACCAGCGGGACAGGGGGAACTGAAGCTTTCTTT. Complete variable domain (other parts from reference TRBV15 and TRBJ1-1): DAMVIQNPRYQVTQFGKPVTLSCSQTLNHNVMYWYQQKSSQAPKLLFHYYDKDFNNEADTPDNFQSRRPNTSFCFLDIRSPGLGDTAMYLCATSGTGGTEAFFGQGTRLTVV.

This clone has more than one count but fewer than ten. The chain links TRBV19 to TRBJ1-2, with a tentative D call TRBD1 (6 bases). Trimming left V 7 bases short and J 8 bases short, with 14 bases between. The V gene's germline CDR1 is LNHDA and CDR2 SQIVND (reference sequence). The CDR3 runs to 12 residues. This CDR3 is CASNQGSGGYTF. Here the CDR3 DNA reads TGTGCCAGTAACCAGGGGTCGGGCGGCTACACCTTC.

The V and J genes are TRBV7-6 and TRBJ2-3, with a weak D call TRBD1 (6 bases). Germline loops: CDR1 SGHVS, CDR2 FNYEAQ. This CDR3 has 16 amino acids. V dropped 5 bases and J dropped 1 base, with 16 bases sitting between them. The CDR3 spells CASSPALTGGTDTQYF. DNA for the CDR3: TGTGCCAGCAGCCCAGCGTTGACAGGCGGCACAGATACGCAGTATTTT.

The V gene is TRBV7-2, the J gene TRBJ2-3, with D possibly being TRBD2 (6 bases). This CDR3 region has 15 residues. Germline V gene data show CDR1 as SGHTA and CDR2 as FQGNSA. V dropped 1 base and J dropped 2 bases, with 10 bases sitting between them. CDR3 bases: TGTGCCAGCAGCTTAGTGGGGGACTTCACAGATACGCAGTATTTT. This sequence encodes CASSLVGDFTDTQYF.

The rearrangement links TRBV11-2 to TRBJ2-1; TRBD2 matches at 7 bases. Germline V gene lookup returns CDR1 SGHAT and CDR2 FQNNGV. CDR3 size: 16 residues. The J segment lost 0 bases and the V segment lost 5 bases, leaving 7 bases of the junction unmatched. CDR3 sequence reads: CASSRIAGSSYNEQFF. CDR3 sequence (DNA): TGTGCCAGCAGCAGAATAGCGGGTTCCTCCTACAATGAGCAGTTCTTC.

The chain has TRBV6-5 and TRBJ1-2; 9 bases are shared with TRBD1. CDR1 MNHEY and CDR2 SVGAGI come from the germline V gene. V lost 6 bases, J lost 8 bases, and 10 bases stayed unmatched. This CDR3 has 14 amino acids. CDR3 region: CASRRDRERVGYTF. As DNA, the CDR3 is TGTGCCAGCAGGCGGGACAGGGAAAGGGTCGGCTACACCTTC.

The chain combines TRBV6-5 with TRBJ1-2, with 10 bases lining up with TRBD1. Germline CDR1 MNHEY, CDR2 SVGAGI. This CDR3 comprises 14 residues. V trimming: 5 bases; J trimming: 3 bases; junction bases outside the gene matches: 3. CDR3 sequence reads: CASSRTGGYYGYTF. CDR3 coding DNA: TGTGCCAGCAGTCGGACAGGGGGTTACTATGGCTACACCTTC.

CDR3 in DNA: TGTGCCAGCAGTTTATACGGGAGCTCCTACGAGCAGTACTTC. Amino acids: CASSLYGSSYEQYF. The chain has TRBV28 and TRBJ2-7, with D possibly TRBD2 on 6 matching bases. The V gene's germline CDR1 is MDHEN and CDR2 SYDVKM. The ends were cut back, 1 base at V and 0 bases at J, with 7 bases in the middle. The CDR3 consists of 14 residues.

This clone turned up a few times. The chain uses TRBV6-1 and TRBJ2-3; possibly TRBD2 for D (5 bases). From germline, CDR1 is MNHNS and CDR2 SASEGT. Trimming removed 3 bases from V and 7 bases from J, with 11 bases in between. The CDR3 runs 13 residues. This CDR3 is CASSEDQRYTQYF. The CDR3 DNA follows: TGTGCCAGCAGTGAGGACCAGCGGTATACGCAGTATTTT.